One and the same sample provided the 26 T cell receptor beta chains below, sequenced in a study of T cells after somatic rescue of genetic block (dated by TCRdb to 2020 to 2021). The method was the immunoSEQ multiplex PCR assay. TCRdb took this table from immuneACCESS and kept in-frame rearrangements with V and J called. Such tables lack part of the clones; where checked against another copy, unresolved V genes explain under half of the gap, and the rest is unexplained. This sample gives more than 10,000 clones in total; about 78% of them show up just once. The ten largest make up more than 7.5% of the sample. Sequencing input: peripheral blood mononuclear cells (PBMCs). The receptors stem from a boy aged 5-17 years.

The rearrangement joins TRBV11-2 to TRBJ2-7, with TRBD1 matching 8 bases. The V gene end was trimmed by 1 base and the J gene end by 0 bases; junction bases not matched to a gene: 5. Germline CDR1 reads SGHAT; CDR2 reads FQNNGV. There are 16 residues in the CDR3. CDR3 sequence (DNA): TGTGCCAGCAGCTTAGTCGCAGGGGGCGCCTCCTACGAGCAGTACTTC. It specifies CASSLVAGGASYEQYF.

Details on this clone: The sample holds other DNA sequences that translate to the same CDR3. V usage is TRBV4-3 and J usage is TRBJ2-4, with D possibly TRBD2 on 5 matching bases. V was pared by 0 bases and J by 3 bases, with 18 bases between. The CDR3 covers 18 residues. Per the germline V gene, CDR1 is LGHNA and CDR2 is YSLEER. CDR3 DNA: TGCGCCAGCAGCCAAGATTGGGGTAGGGAGAGGGACAAAAACATTCAGTACTTC. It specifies CASSQDWGRERDKNIQYF.

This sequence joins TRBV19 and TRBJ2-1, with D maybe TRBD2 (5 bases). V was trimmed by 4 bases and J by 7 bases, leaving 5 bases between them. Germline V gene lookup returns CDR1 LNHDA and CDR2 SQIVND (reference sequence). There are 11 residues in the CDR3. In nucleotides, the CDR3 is TGTGCCAGTAGTACGGGGAATGAGCAGTTCTTC. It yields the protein CASSTGNEQFF.

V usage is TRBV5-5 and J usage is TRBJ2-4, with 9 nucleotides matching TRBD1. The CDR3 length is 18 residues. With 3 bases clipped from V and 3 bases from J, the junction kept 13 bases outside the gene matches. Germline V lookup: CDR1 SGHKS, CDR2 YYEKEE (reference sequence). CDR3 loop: CASSWGQGLVLDKNIQYF. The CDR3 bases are TGTGCCAGCAGCTGGGGACAGGGTTTAGTATTGGACAAAAACATTCAGTACTTC.

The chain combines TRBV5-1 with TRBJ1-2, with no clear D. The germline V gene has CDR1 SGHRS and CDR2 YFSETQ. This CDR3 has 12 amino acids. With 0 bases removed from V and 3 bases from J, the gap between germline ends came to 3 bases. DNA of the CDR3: TGCGCCAGCAGCTTGGGGGACTATGGCTACACCTTC. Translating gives CASSLGDYGYTF.

The CDR3 region has the DNA TGTGCCACCAGCAGAGGGGGACAGGACGACGCCTACGAGCAGTACTTC. This sequence encodes CATSRGGQDDAYEQYF. V gene TRBV15 combines with J gene TRBJ2-7; 8 nucleotides line up with TRBD1. The CDR3 is 16 residues long. J was trimmed by 2 bases and V by 1 base; bases with no gene match: 7. Per germline, CDR1 LNHNV and CDR2 YYDKDF (reference sequence).

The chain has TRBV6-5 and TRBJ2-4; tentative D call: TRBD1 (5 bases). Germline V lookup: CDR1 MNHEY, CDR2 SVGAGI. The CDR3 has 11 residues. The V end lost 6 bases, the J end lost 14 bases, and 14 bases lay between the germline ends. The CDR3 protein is CASSQGAMEYF. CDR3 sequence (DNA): TGTGCCAGCAGCCAAGGGGCTATGGAGTACTTC.

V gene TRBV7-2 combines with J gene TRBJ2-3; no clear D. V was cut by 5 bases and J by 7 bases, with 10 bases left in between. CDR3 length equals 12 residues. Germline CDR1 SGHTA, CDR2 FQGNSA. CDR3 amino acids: CASSPDRYTQYF. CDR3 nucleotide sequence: TGTGCCAGCAGCCCAGACCGATATACGCAGTATTTT.

The CDR3 loop is CASSLISVNGYTF. CDR3 in DNA: TGTGCCAGCAGCTTAATTTCGGTGAATGGCTACACCTTC. The chain is built from TRBV7-2 and TRBJ1-2; D is unresolved. V lost 2 bases, J lost 6 bases, and 10 bases lay in between. CDR1 is SGHTA, CDR2 FQGNSA, per germline. The CDR3 extends over 13 amino acids.

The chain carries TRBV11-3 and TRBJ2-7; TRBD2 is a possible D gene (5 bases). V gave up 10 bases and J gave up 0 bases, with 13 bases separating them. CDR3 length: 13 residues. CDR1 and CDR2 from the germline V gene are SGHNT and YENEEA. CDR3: CATSPGVSYEQYF. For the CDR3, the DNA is TGTGCCACTTCGCCCGGGGTCTCCTACGAGCAGTACTTC.

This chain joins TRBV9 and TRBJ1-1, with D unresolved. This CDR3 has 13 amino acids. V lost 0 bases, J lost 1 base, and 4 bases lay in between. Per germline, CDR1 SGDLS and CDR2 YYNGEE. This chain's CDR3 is CASSVVTNTEAFF. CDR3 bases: TGTGCCAGCAGCGTAGTCACGAACACTGAAGCTTTCTTT. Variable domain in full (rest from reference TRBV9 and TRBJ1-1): DSGVTQTPKHLITATGQRVTLRCSPRSGDLSVYWYQQSLDQGLQFLIQYYNGEERAKGNILERFSAQQFPDLHSELNLSSLELGDSALYFCASSVVTNTEAFFGQGTRLTVV.

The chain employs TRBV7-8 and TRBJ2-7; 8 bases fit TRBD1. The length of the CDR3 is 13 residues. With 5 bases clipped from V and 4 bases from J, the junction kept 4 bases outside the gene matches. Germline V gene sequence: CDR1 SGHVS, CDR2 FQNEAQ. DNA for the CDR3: TGTGCCAGCAGCCCTCGGACAGGGTACGAGCAGTACTTC. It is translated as CASSPRTGYEQYF.

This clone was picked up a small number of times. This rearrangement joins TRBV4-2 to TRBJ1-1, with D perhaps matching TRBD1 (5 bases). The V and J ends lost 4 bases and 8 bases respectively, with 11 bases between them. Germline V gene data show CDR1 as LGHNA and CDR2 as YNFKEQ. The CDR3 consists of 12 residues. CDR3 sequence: CASSPDDREAFF. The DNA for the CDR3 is TGTGCCAGCAGCCCGGACGACAGAGAAGCTTTCTTT.

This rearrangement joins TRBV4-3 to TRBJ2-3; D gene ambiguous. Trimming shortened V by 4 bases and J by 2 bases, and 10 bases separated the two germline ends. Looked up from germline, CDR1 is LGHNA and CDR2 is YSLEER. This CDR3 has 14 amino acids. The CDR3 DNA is TGCGCCAGCAGCCCAGCCCCATCCACAGATACGCAGTATTTT. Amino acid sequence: CASSPAPSTDTQYF.

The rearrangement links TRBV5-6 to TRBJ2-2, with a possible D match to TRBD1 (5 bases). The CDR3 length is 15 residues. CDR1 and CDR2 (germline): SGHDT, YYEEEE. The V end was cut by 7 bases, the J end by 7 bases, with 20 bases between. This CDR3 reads CASAHGQGRVGELFF. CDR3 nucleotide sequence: TGTGCCAGCGCCCATGGCCAGGGTAGGGTCGGGGAGCTGTTTTTT.

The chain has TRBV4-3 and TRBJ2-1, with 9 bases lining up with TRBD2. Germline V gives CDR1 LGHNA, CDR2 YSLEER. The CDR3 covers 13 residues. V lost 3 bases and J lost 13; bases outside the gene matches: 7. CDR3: CASSQEVAGVQFF. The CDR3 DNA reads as TGCGCCAGCAGCCAGGAAGTAGCGGGGGTACAGTTCTTC.

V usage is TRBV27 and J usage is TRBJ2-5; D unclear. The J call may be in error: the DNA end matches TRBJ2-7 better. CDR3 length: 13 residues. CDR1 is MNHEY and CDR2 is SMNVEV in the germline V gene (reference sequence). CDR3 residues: CASSAQSPYEQYF. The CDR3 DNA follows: TGTGCCAGCAGTGCCCAGTCACCTTACGAGCAGTACTTC.

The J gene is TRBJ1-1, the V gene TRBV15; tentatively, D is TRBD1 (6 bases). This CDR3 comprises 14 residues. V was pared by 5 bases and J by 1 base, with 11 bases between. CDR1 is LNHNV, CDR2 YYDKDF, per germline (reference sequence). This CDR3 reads CATSGSTGNTEAFF. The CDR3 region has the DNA TGTGCCACCAGCGGGTCGACAGGGAACACTGAAGCTTTCTTT. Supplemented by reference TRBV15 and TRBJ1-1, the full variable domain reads DAMVIQNPRYQVTQFGKPVTLSCSQTLNHNVMYWYQQKSSQAPKLLFHYYDKDFNNEADTPDNFQSRRPNTSFCFLDIRSPGLGDTAMYLCATSGSTGNTEAFFGQGTRLTVV.

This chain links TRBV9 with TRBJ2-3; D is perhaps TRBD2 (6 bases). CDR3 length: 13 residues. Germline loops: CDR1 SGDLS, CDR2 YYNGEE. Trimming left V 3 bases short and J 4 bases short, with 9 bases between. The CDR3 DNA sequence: TGTGCCAGCAGCGGGGAGGAGGCAGATACGCAGTATTTT. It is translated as CASSGEEADTQYF.

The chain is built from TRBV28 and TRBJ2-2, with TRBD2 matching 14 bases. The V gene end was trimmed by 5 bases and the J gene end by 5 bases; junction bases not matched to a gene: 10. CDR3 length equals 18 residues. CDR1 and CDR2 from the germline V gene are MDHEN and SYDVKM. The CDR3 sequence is CASSPKTSGRARTGELFF. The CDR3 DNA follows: TGTGCCAGCAGTCCCAAGACTAGCGGGAGGGCCCGGACCGGGGAGCTGTTTTTT. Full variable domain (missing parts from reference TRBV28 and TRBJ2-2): DVKVTQSSRYLVKRTGEKVFLECVQDMDHENMFWYRQDPGLGLRLIYFSYDVKMKEKGDIPEGYSVSREKKERFSLILESASTNQTSMYLCASSPKTSGRARTGELFFGEGSRLTVL.

The CDR3 sequence is CAISESTALAGITDTQYF. The CDR3, as DNA: TGTGCCATCAGTGAGTCAACGGCCCTAGCGGGGATCACAGATACGCAGTATTTT. The rearrangement joins TRBV10-3 to TRBJ2-3, with 9 bases identical to TRBD2. This CDR3 is 18 amino acids long. With 0 bases clipped from V and 2 bases from J, the junction kept 9 bases outside the gene matches. Germline-derived CDR1 and CDR2 are ENHRY and SYGVKD.

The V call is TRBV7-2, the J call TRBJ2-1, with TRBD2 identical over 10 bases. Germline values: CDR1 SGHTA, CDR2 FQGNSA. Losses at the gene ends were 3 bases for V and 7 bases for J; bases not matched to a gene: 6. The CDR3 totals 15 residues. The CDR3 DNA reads TGTGCCAGCAGCTTGGCTAGCGGGAGTGGGAATGAGCAGTTCTTC. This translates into CASSLASGSGNEQFF. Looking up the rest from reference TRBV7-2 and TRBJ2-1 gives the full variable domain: GAGVSQSPSNKVTEKGKDVELRCDPISGHTALYWYRQSLGQGLEFLIYFQGNSAPDKSGLPSDRFSAERTGGSVSTLTIQRTQQEDSAVYLCASSLASGSGNEQFFGPGTRLTVL.

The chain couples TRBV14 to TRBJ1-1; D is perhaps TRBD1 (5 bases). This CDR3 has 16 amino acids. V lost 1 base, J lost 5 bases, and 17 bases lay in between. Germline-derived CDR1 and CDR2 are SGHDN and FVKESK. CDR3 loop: CASSQGVGSRGTEAFF. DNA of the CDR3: TGTGCCAGCAGCCAAGGTGTGGGGAGCCGGGGGACTGAAGCTTTCTTT.

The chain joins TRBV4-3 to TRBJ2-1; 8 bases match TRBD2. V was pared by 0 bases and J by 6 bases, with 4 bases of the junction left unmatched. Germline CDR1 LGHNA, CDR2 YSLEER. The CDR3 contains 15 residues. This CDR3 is CASSQDGLAGNEQFF. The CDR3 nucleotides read TGCGCCAGCAGCCAAGATGGGCTAGCGGGCAATGAGCAGTTCTTC.

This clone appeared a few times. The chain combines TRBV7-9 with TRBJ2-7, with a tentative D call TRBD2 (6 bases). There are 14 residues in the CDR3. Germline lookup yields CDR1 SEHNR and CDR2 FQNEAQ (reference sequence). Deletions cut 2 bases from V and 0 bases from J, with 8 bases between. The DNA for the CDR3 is TGTGCCAGCAGCTTACCCGGGAGCTCCTACGAGCAGTACTTC. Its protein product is CASSLPGSSYEQYF.

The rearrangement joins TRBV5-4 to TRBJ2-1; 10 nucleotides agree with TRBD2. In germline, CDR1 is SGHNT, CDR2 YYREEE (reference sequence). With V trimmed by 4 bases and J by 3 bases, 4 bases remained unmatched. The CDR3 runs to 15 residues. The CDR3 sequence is CASSPKREGYNEQFF. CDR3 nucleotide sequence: TGTGCCAGCAGCCCTAAGCGGGAGGGCTACAATGAGCAGTTCTTC.